This T cell receptor beta chain was captured by sequencing in a study of shared clonotypes between healthy human individuals. Overall study context: The composition of the donors was a couple of women and a few men aged 18 to 49. Broader study findings: Memory subsets generally showed smaller estimated richness than naive subsets did.

A note on this clone: Its specificity is not known. The sample contains more than one DNA sequence encoding this CDR3.

CDR3 length equals 15 residues. Trimming pared 3 bases from V and 2 bases from J, leaving 14 bases between. Per the germline V gene, CDR1 is SGHNT and CDR2 is YYREEE (reference sequence). An assay was performed, and its level was deep. Several immunoSEQ plates received, in even portions, the genomic DNA of each subset. Only in-frame clones appear in the TCRdb table, and some are missing; sequencing was by immunoSEQ multiplex PCR. The sample consists of around 1,100,000 clones, about 72% of them appearing once. The rearrangement joins TRBV5-4 to TRBJ1-1; possibly TRBD1 for D (6 bases). The receptor comes from a man in his late teens or twenties in good health. Some clones in this sample may be carry-over from other donors' samples. Material: memory CD4+ T cells from PBMCs. The subset denotes: CD45RA-negative fraction. For the CDR3, the DNA is TGTGCCAGCAGCTCCCCTGGCAGGGGAAACACTGAAGCTTTCTTT. Protein: CASSSPGRGNTEAFF.